These 8 T cell receptor beta chains originate from one sample sequenced in a study of post-analysis software for immune sequencing data. Study-level results: Relative to controls, patients had about 5 TRBV segments at higher frequency, with TRBV5-6, TRBV5-1 and TRBV20-1 among these.

Unique molecular identifiers had been added to the TCR beta cDNA libraries. TCRdb analysed the PCR reads with MiXCR anew, one entry per CDR3 protein. Among hundreds of thousands of distinct CDR3 sequences listed, roughly 29% were seen once. These receptors lack a known antigen. The source material was blood. The receptors here all came from a girl between 5 and 17 years old with multiple sclerosis.

J is TRBJ1-3 and V is TRBV12-3 or TRBV12-4; D unresolved. V lost 11 bases to trimming and J lost 3 bases, with 20 bases between them. The CDR3 extends over 15 amino acids. In nucleotides, the CDR3 is TGTGCCGCCAGCAGAGGTGGGCTGTTTGGAAACACCATATATTTT. Translating it yields CAASRGGLFGNTIYF.

There are a few counts of this clonotype. This chain connects TRBV29-1 to TRBJ1-1; D possibly corresponds to TRBD1 (6 bases). In germline, CDR1 is SQVTM, CDR2 ANQGSEA. The V end lost 3 bases, the J end lost 2 bases, and 13 bases lay between the germline ends. The CDR3 contains 14 residues. Here the CDR3 DNA reads TGCAGCGTTGACGGCAGGGGAGGAAACACTGAAGCTTTCTTT. Its translation: CSVDGRGGNTEAFF. Drawing the rest from reference TRBV29-1 and TRBJ1-1, the complete variable domain is SAVISQKPSRDICQRGTSLTIQCQVDSQVTMMFWYRQQPGQSLTLIATANQGSEATYESGFVIDKFPISRPNLTFSTLTVSNMSPEDSSIYLCSVDGRGGNTEAFFGQGTRLTVV.

The chain has TRBV7-2 and TRBJ2-5, with 9 bases lining up with TRBD2. Germline CDR1 SGHTA, CDR2 FQGNSA. The CDR3 is 15 amino acids. V gave up 3 bases and J gave up 5 bases; unmatched junction bases: 7. CDR3 coding DNA: TGTGCCAGCAGCTTCGTAGGACTAGCGTCGGAGACCCAGTACTTC. Amino acid sequence: CASSFVGLASETQYF.

The table lists this clonotype with many counts. V and J are TRBV12-3 or TRBV12-4 and TRBJ1-5, with D unclear. The CDR3 spans 13 residues. V shed 3 bases and J shed 3 bases, with 6 bases lying between them. CDR3 coding DNA: TGTGCCAGCAGTTTTGGGTTCAATCAGCCCCAGCATTTT. It yields the protein CASSFGFNQPQHF.

This clonotype was observed at least ten times. The chain has TRBV29-1 and TRBJ2-1; D ambiguous. V shed 4 bases and J shed 2 bases, with 12 bases lying between them. CDR3 size: 14 residues. Germline V CDR1 and CDR2: SQVTM, ANQGSEA. CDR3 DNA: TGCAGCGTTGCGGCGGCCCTTCCCTACAATGAGCAGTTCTTC. Its translation: CSVAAALPYNEQFF.

V is TRBV12-3 or TRBV12-4 and J is TRBJ2-1; no clear D. The V end was cut by 5 bases, the J end by 5 bases, with 13 bases between. The CDR3 runs to 14 residues. CDR3 amino acids: CASSPVTRNNEQFF. The DNA of the CDR3 is TGTGCCAGCAGTCCCGTCACTCGCAACAATGAGCAGTTCTTC.

This clonotype came up many times. The rearrangement uses TRBV7-9 and TRBJ2-4, with D unresolved. TRBJ2-7 matches the DNA end more closely, so the J call is doubtful. CDR3 length: 12 amino acids. The germline CDR1 and CDR2 sequences are SEHNR and FQNEAQ (reference sequence). The CDR3 sequence: CASSLVSSEQYF. For the CDR3, the DNA is TGTGCCAGCAGCTTAGTAAGTTCCGAGCAGTACTTC.

The V and J genes are TRBV7-2 and TRBJ2-3; 7 nucleotides agree with TRBD2. The V and J ends lost 4 bases and 4 bases, in that order; junction bases with no gene match: 8. This CDR3 region has 15 residues. Germline V lookup: CDR1 SGHTA, CDR2 FQGNSA. This CDR3 is CASSSIGGSADTQYF. The CDR3 DNA reads as TGTGCCAGCAGCTCAATAGGCGGGAGTGCAGATACGCAGTATTTT.